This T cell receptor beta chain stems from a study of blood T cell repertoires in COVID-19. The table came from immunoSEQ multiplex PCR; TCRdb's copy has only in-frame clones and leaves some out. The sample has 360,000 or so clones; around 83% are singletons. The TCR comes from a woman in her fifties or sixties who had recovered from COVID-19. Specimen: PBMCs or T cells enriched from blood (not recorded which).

CDR3 nucleotide sequence: TGTGCCAGCAGCCCCAGTACGCGCACAGATACGCAGTATTTT. Protein: CASSPSTRTDTQYF. The V and J genes are TRBV9 and TRBJ2-3; D gene uncertain. The germline V gene encodes CDR1 SGDLS and CDR2 YYNGEE. The CDR3 loop spans 14 amino acids. Trimming left V 4 bases short and J 1 base short, with 10 bases between.